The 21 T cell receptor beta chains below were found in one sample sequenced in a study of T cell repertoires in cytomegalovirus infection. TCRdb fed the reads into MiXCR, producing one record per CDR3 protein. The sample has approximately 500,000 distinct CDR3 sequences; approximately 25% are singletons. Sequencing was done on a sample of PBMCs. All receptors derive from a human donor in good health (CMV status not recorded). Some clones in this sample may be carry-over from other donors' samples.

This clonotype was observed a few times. The CDR3 DNA follows: TGTGCCAGCAGCTTAGAGGAATATGGCTACACCTTC. It translates to CASSLEEYGYTF. The chain combines TRBV7-9 with TRBJ1-2; no definite D call. This CDR3 has 12 residues. From germline, CDR1 is SEHNR and CDR2 FQNEAQ (reference sequence). V lost 1 base and J 5 bases, leaving 5 bases between the germline ends.

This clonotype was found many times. CDR3 sequence (DNA): TGTGCCGAAAGGGGGACTGAAGCTTTCTTT. The encoded protein is CAERGTEAFF. The chain carries TRBV7-9 and TRBJ1-1; the D gene is possibly TRBD1 (6 bases). This CDR3 contains 10 residues. Germline V CDR1 and CDR2: SEHNR, FQNEAQ (reference sequence). V dropped 11 bases and J dropped 5 bases, with 9 bases sitting between them.

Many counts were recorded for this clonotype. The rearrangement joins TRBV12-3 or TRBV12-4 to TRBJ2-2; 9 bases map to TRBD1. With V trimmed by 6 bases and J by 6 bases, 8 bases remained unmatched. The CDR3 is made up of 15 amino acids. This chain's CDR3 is CASRRQGEGAGELFF. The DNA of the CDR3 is TGTGCCAGCAGGAGACAGGGGGAGGGTGCCGGGGAGCTGTTTTTT.

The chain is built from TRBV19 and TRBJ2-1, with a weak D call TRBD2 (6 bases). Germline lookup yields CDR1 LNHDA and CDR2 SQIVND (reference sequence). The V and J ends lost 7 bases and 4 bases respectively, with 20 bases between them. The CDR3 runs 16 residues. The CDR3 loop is CASKGPGTPIYNEQFF. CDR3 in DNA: TGTGCCAGTAAAGGACCCGGGACTCCCATTTACAATGAGCAGTTCTTC.

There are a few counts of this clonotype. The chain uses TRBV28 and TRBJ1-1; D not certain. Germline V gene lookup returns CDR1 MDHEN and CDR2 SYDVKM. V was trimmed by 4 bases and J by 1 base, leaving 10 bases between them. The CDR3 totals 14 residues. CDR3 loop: CASSSNTANTEAFF. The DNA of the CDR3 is TGTGCCAGCAGTTCAAACACAGCGAACACTGAAGCTTTCTTT.

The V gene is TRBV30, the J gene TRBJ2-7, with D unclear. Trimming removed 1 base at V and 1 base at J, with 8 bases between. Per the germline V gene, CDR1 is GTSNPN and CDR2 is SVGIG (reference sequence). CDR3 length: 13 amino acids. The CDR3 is CAWSAFSSYEQYV. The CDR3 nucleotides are TGTGCCTGGAGTGCTTTTTCATCCTACGAGCAGTACGTC.

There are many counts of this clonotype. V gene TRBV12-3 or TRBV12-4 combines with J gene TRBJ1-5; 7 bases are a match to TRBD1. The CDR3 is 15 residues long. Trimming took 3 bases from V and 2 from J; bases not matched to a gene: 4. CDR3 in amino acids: CASSLGTGGNQPQHF. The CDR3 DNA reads TGTGCCAGCAGTTTGGGTACAGGGGGCAATCAGCCCCAGCATTTT.

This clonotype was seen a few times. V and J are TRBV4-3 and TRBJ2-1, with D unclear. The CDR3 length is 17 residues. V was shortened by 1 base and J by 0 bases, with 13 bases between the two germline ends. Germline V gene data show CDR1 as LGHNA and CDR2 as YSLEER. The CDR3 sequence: CASSQGADSNSYNEQFF. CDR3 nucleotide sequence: TGCGCCAGCAGCCAAGGGGCCGACTCCAACTCCTACAATGAGCAGTTCTTC.

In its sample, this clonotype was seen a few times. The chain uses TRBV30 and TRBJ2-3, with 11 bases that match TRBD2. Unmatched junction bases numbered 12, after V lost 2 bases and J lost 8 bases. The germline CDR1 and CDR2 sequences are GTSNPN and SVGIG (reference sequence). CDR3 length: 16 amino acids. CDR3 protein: CAWSTRVLAGGATQYF. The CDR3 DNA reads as TGTGCCTGGAGTACCCGGGTTTTAGCGGGAGGGGCTACGCAGTATTTT. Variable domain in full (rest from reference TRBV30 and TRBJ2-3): SQTIHQWPATLVQPVGSPLSLECTVEGTSNPNLYWYRQAAGRGLQLLFYSVGIGQISSEVPQNLSASRPQDRQFILSSKKLLLSDSGFYLCAWSTRVLAGGATQYFGPGTRLTVL.

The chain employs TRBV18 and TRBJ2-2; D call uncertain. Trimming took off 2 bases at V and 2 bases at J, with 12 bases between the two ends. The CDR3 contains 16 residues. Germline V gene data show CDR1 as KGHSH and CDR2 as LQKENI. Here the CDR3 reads CASSPISAGNTGELFF. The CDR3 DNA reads TGTGCCAGCTCACCAATCTCAGCCGGTAACACCGGGGAGCTGTTTTTT.

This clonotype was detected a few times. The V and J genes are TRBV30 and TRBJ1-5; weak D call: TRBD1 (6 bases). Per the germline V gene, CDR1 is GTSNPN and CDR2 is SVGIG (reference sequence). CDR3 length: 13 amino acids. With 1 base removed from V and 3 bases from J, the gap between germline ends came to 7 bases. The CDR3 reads CAWSAGDNQPQHF. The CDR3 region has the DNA TGTGCCTGGAGTGCAGGGGACAATCAGCCCCAGCATTTT.

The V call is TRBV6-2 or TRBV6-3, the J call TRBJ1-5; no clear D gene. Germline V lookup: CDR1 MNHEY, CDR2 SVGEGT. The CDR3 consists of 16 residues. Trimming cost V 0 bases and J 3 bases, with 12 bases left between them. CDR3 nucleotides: TGTGCCAGCAGTTACTCGTCGGCGTCTCCCAATCAGCCCCAGCATTTT. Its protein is CASSYSSASPNQPQHF.

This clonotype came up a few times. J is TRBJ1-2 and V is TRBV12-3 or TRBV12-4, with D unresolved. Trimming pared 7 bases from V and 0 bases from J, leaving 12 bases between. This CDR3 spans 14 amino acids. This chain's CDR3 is CASTLADANYGYTF. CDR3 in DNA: TGTGCCAGCACCCTGGCGGATGCTAACTATGGCTACACCTTC.

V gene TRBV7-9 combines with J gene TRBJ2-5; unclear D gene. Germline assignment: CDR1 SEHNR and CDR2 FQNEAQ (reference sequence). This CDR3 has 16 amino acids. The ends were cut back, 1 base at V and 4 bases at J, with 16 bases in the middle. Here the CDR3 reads CASSLGPGRRGETQYF. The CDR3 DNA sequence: TGTGCCAGCAGCTTAGGTCCTGGACGGAGAGGAGAGACCCAGTACTTC.

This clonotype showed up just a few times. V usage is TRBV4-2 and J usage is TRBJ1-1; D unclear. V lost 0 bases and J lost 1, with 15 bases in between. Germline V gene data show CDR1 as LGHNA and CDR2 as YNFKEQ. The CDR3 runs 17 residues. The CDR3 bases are TGTGCCAGCAGCCAAGATGCTATGGGGTACCCGAACACTGAAGCTTTCTTT. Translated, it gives CASSQDAMGYPNTEAFF.

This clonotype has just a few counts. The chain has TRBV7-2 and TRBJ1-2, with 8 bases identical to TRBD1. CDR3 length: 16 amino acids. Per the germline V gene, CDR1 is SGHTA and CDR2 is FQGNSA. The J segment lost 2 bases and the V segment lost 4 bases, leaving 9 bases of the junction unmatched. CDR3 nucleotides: TGTGCCAGCAGCTCGCTGACAGGGGATGGCAACTATGGCTACACCTTC. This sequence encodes CASSSLTGDGNYGYTF.

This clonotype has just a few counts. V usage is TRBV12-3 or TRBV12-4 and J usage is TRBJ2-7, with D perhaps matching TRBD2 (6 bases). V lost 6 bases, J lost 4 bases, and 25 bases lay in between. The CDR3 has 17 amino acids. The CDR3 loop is CASRQTGVASGTYEQYF. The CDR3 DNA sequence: TGTGCCAGCAGACAAACGGGGGTGGCCTCCGGGACTTACGAGCAGTACTTC.

The CDR3 sequence: CSAWASGSSYNEQFF. The CDR3 nucleotides read TGCAGTGCTTGGGCTAGCGGGAGCTCCTACAATGAGCAGTTCTTC. V gene TRBV20-1 combines with J gene TRBJ2-1; 10 bases are a match to TRBD2. Germline values: CDR1 DFQATT, CDR2 SNEGSKA (reference sequence). The CDR3 contains 15 residues. V dropped 5 bases and J dropped 0; count of bases not matched to a gene: 4.

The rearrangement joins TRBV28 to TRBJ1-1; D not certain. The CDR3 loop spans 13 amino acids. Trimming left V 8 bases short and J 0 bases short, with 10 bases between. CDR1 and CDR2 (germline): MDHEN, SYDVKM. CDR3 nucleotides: TGTGCCAGCGGAATACAGCTGAACACTGAAGCTTTCTTT. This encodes CASGIQLNTEAFF.

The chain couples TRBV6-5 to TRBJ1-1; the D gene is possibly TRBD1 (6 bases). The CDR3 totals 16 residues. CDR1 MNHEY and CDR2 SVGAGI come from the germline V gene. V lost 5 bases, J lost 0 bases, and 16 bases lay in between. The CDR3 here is CASSRPVTGMNTEAFF. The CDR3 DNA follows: TGTGCCAGCAGTCGCCCGGTCACAGGGATGAACACTGAAGCTTTCTTT.

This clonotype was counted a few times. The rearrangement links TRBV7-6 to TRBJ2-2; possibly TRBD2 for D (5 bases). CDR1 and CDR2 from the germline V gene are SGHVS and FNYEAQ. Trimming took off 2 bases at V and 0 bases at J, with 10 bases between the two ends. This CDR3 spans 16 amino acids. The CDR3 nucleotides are TGTGCCAGCAGCTTACGTGGGAGAGCGAACACCGGGGAGCTGTTTTTT. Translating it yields CASSLRGRANTGELFF.